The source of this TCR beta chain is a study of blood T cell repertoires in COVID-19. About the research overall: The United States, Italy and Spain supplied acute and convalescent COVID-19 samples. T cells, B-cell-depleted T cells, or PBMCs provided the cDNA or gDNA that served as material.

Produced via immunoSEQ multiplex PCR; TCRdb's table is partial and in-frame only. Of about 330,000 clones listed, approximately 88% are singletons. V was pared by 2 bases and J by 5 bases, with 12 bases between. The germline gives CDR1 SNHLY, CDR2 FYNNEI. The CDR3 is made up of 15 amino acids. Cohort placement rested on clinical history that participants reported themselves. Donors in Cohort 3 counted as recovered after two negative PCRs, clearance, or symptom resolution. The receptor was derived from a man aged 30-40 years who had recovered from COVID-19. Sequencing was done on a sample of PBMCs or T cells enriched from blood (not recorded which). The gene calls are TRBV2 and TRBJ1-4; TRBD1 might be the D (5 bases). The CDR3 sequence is CASSEWGGENEKLFF. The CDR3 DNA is TGTGCCAGCAGTGAATGGGGCGGGGAGAATGAAAAACTGTTTTTT.